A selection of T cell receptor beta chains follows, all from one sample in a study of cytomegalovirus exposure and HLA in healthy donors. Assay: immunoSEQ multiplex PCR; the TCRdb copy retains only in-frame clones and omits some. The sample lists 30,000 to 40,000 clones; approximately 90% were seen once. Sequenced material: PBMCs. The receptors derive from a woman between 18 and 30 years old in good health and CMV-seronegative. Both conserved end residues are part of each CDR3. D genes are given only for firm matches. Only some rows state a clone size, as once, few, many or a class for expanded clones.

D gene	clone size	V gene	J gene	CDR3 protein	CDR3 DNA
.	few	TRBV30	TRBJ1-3	CAWSVPRGFSGNTIYF	TGTGCCTGGAGTGTACCGCGGGGTTTCTCTGGAAACACCATATATTTT
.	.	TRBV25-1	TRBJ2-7	CASSEPGSYSYEQYF	TGTGCCAGCAGTGAACCGGGTAGCTACTCCTACGAGCAGTACTTC
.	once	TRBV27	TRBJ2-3	CASSRPGIPDTQYF	TGTGCCAGCAGTCGCCCCGGTATCCCAGATACGCAGTATTTT
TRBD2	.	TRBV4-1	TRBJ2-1	CASSQALAGGSSGYNEQFF	TGCGCCAGCAGCCAAGCTTTAGCGGGAGGGTCCTCGGGATACAATGAGCAGTTCTTC
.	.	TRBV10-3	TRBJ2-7	CAISAPGGGSDEQYF	TGTGCCATCAGTGCACCCGGAGGTGGGTCTGACGAGCAGTACTTC
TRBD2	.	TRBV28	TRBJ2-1	CASVAGLATYNEQFF	TGTGCCAGTGTGGCCGGACTAGCTACCTACAATGAGCAGTTCTTC
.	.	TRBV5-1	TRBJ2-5	CASSLVDSQETQYF	TGCGCCAGCAGCTTGGTGGACAGCCAAGAGACCCAGTACTTC
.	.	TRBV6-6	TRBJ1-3	CASSYSGGAGGNTIYF	TGTGCCAGCAGTTACTCGGGCGGGGCTGGTGGAAACACCATATATTTT
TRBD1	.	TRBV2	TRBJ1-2	CASSGRQGARDGYTF	TGTGCCAGCAGTGGGCGACAGGGGGCGCGCGATGGCTACACCTTC
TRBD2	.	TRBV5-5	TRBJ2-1	CASSNSGTYNEQFF	TGTGCCAGCAGCAATAGCGGGACCTACAATGAGCAGTTCTTC
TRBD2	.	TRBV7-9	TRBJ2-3	CASSTLAGADTQYF	TGTGCCAGCAGCACACTAGCGGGGGCAGATACGCAGTATTTT
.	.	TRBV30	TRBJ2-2	CAWSVRGFSGELFF	TGTGCCTGGAGTGTACGGGGGTTCAGCGGGGAGCTGTTTTTT
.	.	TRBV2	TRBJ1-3	CASSEVEGFAGNTIYF	TGTGCCAGCAGTGAAGTGGAGGGCTTTGCTGGAAACACCATATATTTT
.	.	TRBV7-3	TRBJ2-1	CASSPGGSGGYNEQFF	TGTGCCAGCAGCCCCGGGGGTAGCGGAGGATACAATGAGCAGTTCTTC
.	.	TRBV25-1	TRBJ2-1	CASSGPDTSGNEQFF	TGTGCCAGCAGTGGGCCCGACACCTCTGGTAATGAGCAGTTCTTC
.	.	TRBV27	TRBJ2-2	CASSSGTGKTGELFF	TGTGCCAGCAGTTCAGGGACTGGTAAGACCGGGGAGCTGTTTTTT
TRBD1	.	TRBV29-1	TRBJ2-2	CSVTGQGGSTGELFF	TGCAGCGTTACCGGACAGGGAGGATCCACCGGGGAGCTGTTTTTT
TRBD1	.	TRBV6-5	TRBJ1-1	CASSYQDRVRSTEAFF	TGTGCCAGCAGTTACCAGGACAGGGTTAGGAGCACTGAAGCTTTCTTT
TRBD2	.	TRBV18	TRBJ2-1	CASSRAGDFYEQFF	TGTGCCAGCTCACGGGCGGGAGACTTCTATGAGCAGTTCTTC
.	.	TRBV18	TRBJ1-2	CASSTFFGAGGYTF	TGTGCCAGCTCAACCTTTTTTGGGGCAGGTGGCTACACCTTC
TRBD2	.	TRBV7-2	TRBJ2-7	CASSLLAGVVYEQYF	TGTGCCAGCAGCTTACTAGCGGGAGTGGTCTACGAGCAGTACTTC
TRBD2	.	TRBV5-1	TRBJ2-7	CASRLADSYEQYF	TGCGCCAGCCGTCTAGCGGACTCCTACGAGCAGTACTTC
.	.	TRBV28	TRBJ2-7	CASSTSGVSRDYEQYF	TGTGCCAGCAGTACCTCAGGGGTTTCCAGAGACTACGAGCAGTACTTC
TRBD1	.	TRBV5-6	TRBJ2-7	CASSLAGDRSLYEQYF	TGTGCCAGCAGCTTGGCCGGGGACAGGAGTTTGTACGAGCAGTACTTC
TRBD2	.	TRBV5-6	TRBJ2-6	CASSRRTSGISGANVLTF	TGTGCCAGCAGCAGACGGACTAGCGGAATCTCTGGGGCCAACGTCCTGACTTTC
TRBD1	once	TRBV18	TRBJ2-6	CASSPDRGTGANVLTF	TGTGCCAGCTCACCAGACAGGGGGACTGGGGCCAACGTCCTGACTTTC
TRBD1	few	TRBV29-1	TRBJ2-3	CSHSEGQGLDTQYF	TGCAGCCACTCCGAGGGACAGGGTCTAGATACGCAGTATTTT
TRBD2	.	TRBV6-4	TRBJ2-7	CASSDPRPSGRDSYEQYF	TGTGCCAGCAGTGACCCCCGCCCTAGCGGGAGAGACTCCTACGAGCAGTACTTC
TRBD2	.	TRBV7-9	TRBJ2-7	CSSSLALAEIPEQYF	TGTTCCAGCAGCTTAGCCCTAGCGGAGATCCCCGAGCAGTACTTC
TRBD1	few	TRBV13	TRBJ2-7	CASSLTGTGINEQYF	TGTGCCAGCAGCCTCACGGGGACAGGGATAAACGAGCAGTACTTC
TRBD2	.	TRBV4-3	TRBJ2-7	CASSQKAGSYEQYF	TGCGCCAGCAGCCAGAAAGCGGGATCCTACGAGCAGTACTTC
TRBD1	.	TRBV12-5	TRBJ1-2	CASGPSWRGLGFNGYTF	TGTGCTAGTGGTCCCTCGTGGAGGGGGCTTGGTTTTAATGGCTACACCTTC
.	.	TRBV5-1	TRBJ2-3	CASSYTRSTDTQYF	TGCGCCAGCAGCTATACTAGAAGCACAGATACGCAGTATTTT
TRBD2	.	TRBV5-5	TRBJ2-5	CASSFLAGGETQYF	TGTGCCAGCAGCTTTCTAGCGGGAGGAGAGACCCAGTACTTC
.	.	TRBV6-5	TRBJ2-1	CASSYSSYSEQFF	TGTGCCAGCAGCTACAGCTCCTATAGTGAGCAGTTCTTC
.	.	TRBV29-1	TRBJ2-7	CSVVATNDSPYEQYF	TGCAGCGTTGTCGCTACCAATGACAGCCCCTACGAGCAGTACTTC